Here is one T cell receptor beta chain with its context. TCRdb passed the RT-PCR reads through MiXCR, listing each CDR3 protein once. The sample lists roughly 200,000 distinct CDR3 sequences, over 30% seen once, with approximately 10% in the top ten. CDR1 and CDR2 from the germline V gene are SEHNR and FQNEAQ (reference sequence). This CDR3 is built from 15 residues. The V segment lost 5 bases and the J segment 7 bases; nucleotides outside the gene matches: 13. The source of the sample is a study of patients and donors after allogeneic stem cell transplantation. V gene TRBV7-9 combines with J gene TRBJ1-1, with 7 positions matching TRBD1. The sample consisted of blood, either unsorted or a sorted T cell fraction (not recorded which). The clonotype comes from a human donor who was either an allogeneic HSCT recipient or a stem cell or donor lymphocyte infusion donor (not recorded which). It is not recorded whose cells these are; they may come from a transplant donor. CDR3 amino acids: CASSPTGSMGGEAFF. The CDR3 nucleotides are TGTGCCAGCAGCCCGACAGGGTCGATGGGGGGTGAAGCTTTCTTT.